Presented here are 30 T cell receptor beta chains from one specimen sequenced in a study of T cells expressing NK-cell markers (dated by TCRdb to about 2020). The library was generated by 5' RACE. Sequencer: Illumina HiSeq 2000. TCRdb reprocessed the reads and assigns one entry to each CDR3 protein sequence, leaving out DNA. This specimen's table enumerates some 340,000 distinct CDR3 sequences. The ten largest account for roughly 5.5% of the sample. Input material: blood T cells: a sorted CD56 or NKG2C T cell subset, CD4+ or CD8+ T cells, or bulk PBMC T cells (not recorded which). These receptors all stem from a man aged 18-75 years in good health.

The V and J genes are TRBV10-3 and TRBJ2-7. CDR1 and CDR2 (germline): ENHRY, SYGVKD. The CDR3 has 15 amino acids. This CDR3 is CAISESLESSYEQYF.

J is TRBJ2-2 and V is TRBV7-9; as DNA is missing, the TRBD1 call by TCRdb cannot be tested. Germline assignment: CDR1 SEHNR and CDR2 FQNEAQ (reference sequence). There are 16 residues in the CDR3. The CDR3 loop reads CASSDPRGRQAGELFF.

The V call is TRBV27, the J call TRBJ2-7; TCRdb gives TRBD1 as the D gene, but with no DNA this cannot be confirmed. The CDR3 is 14 residues long. Germline V gene data show CDR1 as MNHEY and CDR2 as SMNVEV (reference sequence). The CDR3 is CASKMTGFSYEQYF.

The chain couples TRBV4-2 to TRBJ2-5; TCRdb returns TRBD2, unconfirmable since there is no DNA. This CDR3 is built from 18 residues. Germline CDR1 LGHNA, CDR2 YNFKEQ. CDR3 sequence reads: CASSQETRAGGPRETQYF.

The J gene is TRBJ2-6, the V gene TRBV3-1; TCRdb outputs TRBD1, but without DNA this stays unchecked. This CDR3 is 17 amino acids long. The germline V gene has CDR1 LGHDT and CDR2 YNNKEL (reference sequence). CDR3 region: CASTRGQTPSGANVLTF.

The V and J genes are TRBV30 and TRBJ2-5. Germline V CDR1 and CDR2: GTSNPN, SVGIG (reference sequence). The CDR3 contains 14 residues. CDR3 residues: CAWSVDPRDETQYF.

The chain joins TRBV6-1 to TRBJ2-3; TCRdb's D call, TRBD2, is unchecked because there is no DNA. Germline values: CDR1 MNHNS, CDR2 SASEGT. The CDR3 totals 18 residues. CDR3 sequence: CASSPTWTSGARVDTQYF.

This chain uses TRBV7-2 with TRBJ2-7. The length of the CDR3 is 13 residues. Germline assignment: CDR1 SGHTA and CDR2 FQGNSA. The CDR3 spells CASSRYRSYEQYF.

This chain uses TRBV2 with TRBJ2-1; there is no DNA to check the TCRdb D call of TRBD1. Germline CDR1 and CDR2: SNHLY and FYNNEI. The CDR3 extends over 15 amino acids. CDR3 sequence: CASRPFGGGHNEQFF.

The V and J genes are TRBV14 and TRBJ2-7; there is no DNA to check the TCRdb D call of TRBD1. The length of the CDR3 is 15 residues. Germline V gene data show CDR1 as SGHDN and CDR2 as FVKESK. The CDR3 loop reads CASSQDLPGTGEQYF.

The chain joins TRBV12-3 or TRBV12-4 to TRBJ1-5; TCRdb lists TRBD1, though no DNA is available to test this call. The CDR3 is made up of 17 amino acids. CDR3 in amino acids: CASRTGGAQRSNQPQHF.

This chain connects TRBV7-8 to TRBJ2-3; TCRdb picks TRBD1, but there is no DNA to check that call. This CDR3 region has 16 residues. Germline loops: CDR1 SGHVS, CDR2 FQNEAQ. The CDR3 loop is CASSLGGSRRWDTQYF.

The rearrangement joins TRBV3-1 to TRBJ2-4; TCRdb lists TRBD1, though no DNA is available to test this call. There are 18 residues in the CDR3. CDR1 LGHDT and CDR2 YNNKEL come from the germline V gene (reference sequence). CDR3 sequence: CASSQVGTDSGRGAIQYF.

This chain uses TRBV11-2 with TRBJ2-1. Per germline, CDR1 SGHAT and CDR2 FQNNGV. The CDR3 loop spans 16 amino acids. CDR3 loop: CASSSQHLSNYNEQFF.

The chain is built from TRBV28 and TRBJ1-2; TCRdb selects TRBD1, and the lack of DNA leaves this call unchecked. In germline, CDR1 is MDHEN, CDR2 SYDVKM. This CDR3 contains 13 residues. Here the CDR3 reads CASSAQGAQGYTF.

CDR3 residues: CASSVGTQGGRYEQYF. The chain is built from TRBV9 and TRBJ2-7; TCRdb names TRBD1, which stays unverified in the absence of DNA. CDR1 SGDLS and CDR2 YYNGEE come from the germline V gene. This CDR3 region has 16 residues. Supplemented by reference TRBV9 and TRBJ2-7, the full variable domain reads DSGVTQTPKHLITATGQRVTLRCSPRSGDLSVYWYQQSLDQGLQFLIQYYNGEERAKGNILERFSAQQFPDLHSELNLSSLELGDSALYFCASSVGTQGGRYEQYFGPGTRLTVT.

This sequence joins TRBV12-3 or TRBV12-4 and TRBJ2-3; the TRBD1 assignment by TCRdb is unverifiable without DNA. This CDR3 has 14 residues. CDR3 protein: CASSGHLGTDTQYF.

The chain uses TRBV5-4 and TRBJ2-1. Germline V gene data show CDR1 as SGHNT and CDR2 as YYREEE (reference sequence). The CDR3 covers 13 residues. CDR3: CASSPQAYGEQFF.

V is TRBV18 and J is TRBJ2-7; the TCRdb call, TRBD2, lacks DNA for checking. This CDR3 is built from 14 residues. Germline CDR1 is KGHSH and CDR2 is LQKENI. CDR3 sequence reads: CASSSGTLNYEQYF.

The chain carries TRBV5-5 and TRBJ1-2. Germline V gene lookup returns CDR1 SGHKS and CDR2 YYEKEE (reference sequence). The CDR3 runs 13 residues. The CDR3 is CASSWGVDYGYTF. Supplemented by reference TRBV5-5 and TRBJ1-2, the full variable domain reads DAGVTQSPTHLIKTRGQQVTLRCSPISGHKSVSWYQQVLGQGPQFIFQYYEKEERGRGNFPDRFSARQFPNYSSELNVNALLLGDSALYLCASSWGVDYGYTFGSGTRLTVV.

The genes are TRBV3-1 and TRBJ1-2; TCRdb picks TRBD1, but there is no DNA to check that call. Germline-derived CDR1 and CDR2 are LGHDT and YNNKEL (reference sequence). The CDR3 is 14 amino acids. The CDR3 region is CASSQGTGLYGYTF.

The chain uses TRBV14 and TRBJ2-7; lacking DNA, the TRBD1 call made by TCRdb goes unchecked. The germline V gene has CDR1 SGHDN and CDR2 FVKESK. This CDR3 comprises 15 residues. The CDR3 reads CASSPQTGDSYEQYF.

The chain couples TRBV7-9 to TRBJ1-1. The CDR3 is 13 amino acids. Germline V lookup: CDR1 SEHNR, CDR2 FQNEAQ (reference sequence). CDR3 sequence: CASSLVLNTEAFF.

V usage is TRBV6-1 and J usage is TRBJ2-1; TCRdb lists TRBD2, though no DNA is available to test this call. This CDR3 spans 15 amino acids. Looked up from germline, CDR1 is MNHNS and CDR2 is SASEGT. The CDR3 reads CATWSRGGPYNEQFF.

The chain combines TRBV9 with TRBJ2-2; TCRdb returns TRBD1, unconfirmable since there is no DNA. In germline, CDR1 is SGDLS, CDR2 YYNGEE. The CDR3 consists of 15 residues. The CDR3 loop is CASSVLLGGSGELFF.

V usage is TRBV29-1 and J usage is TRBJ1-1; absent DNA, TCRdb's TRBD1 call cannot be checked. This CDR3 is built from 15 residues. Per germline, CDR1 SQVTM and CDR2 ANQGSEA. The CDR3 loop is CSVRKGQGLLTEAFF.

This chain links TRBV2 with TRBJ2-2; the D gene TCRdb calls, TRBD1, cannot be checked with no DNA. This CDR3 spans 15 amino acids. Germline CDR1 and CDR2: SNHLY and FYNNEI. Here the CDR3 reads CASSERQGIGGELFF.

The chain uses TRBV12-3 or TRBV12-4 and TRBJ2-2; TCRdb's assignment of TRBD1 cannot be checked, as there is no DNA. The CDR3 extends over 16 amino acids. CDR3 in amino acids: CASNPGAGRKTGELFF.

The chain recombines TRBV20-1 with TRBJ2-7; TCRdb reports TRBD1, a call that lacks DNA to check it against. Germline CDR1 reads DFQATT; CDR2 reads SNEGSKA (reference sequence). The CDR3 is made up of 15 amino acids. Here the CDR3 reads CSASTGGVARNEQYF.

The CDR3 loop is CASSPLAGISTDTQYF. The rearrangement uses TRBV12-3 or TRBV12-4 and TRBJ2-3; TCRdb proposes TRBD2, but this gene call is untestable without DNA. CDR3 length: 16 residues.